This T cell receptor (beta chain) was found in a study of T cell changes during pregnancy in multiple sclerosis. TCRdb's table, derived via immunoSEQ multiplex PCR, lists solely in-frame clones and lacks some. The sample contains fewer than 55,000 clones, 70% to 90% of which appear only once. The V gene's germline CDR1 is SGDLS and CDR2 YYNGEE. The CDR3 loop spans 13 amino acids. Trimming took 4 bases from V and 1 from J, leaving 8 bases between them. Source: peripheral blood, taken in the first trimester of pregnancy. The chain uses TRBV9 and TRBJ1-1, with D tentatively TRBD1 (5 bases). The TCR was taken from a female donor with multiple sclerosis, enrolled in a pregnancy study. The CDR3: CASSSGQNTEAFF. The CDR3, as DNA: TGTGCCAGCAGCTCCGGACAGAACACTGAAGCTTTCTTT.